This TCR beta chain comes out of a study of OX40 agonist ivuxolimab in advanced cancers. On the study more broadly: Partial responses, seen in three patients, involved one hepatocellular carcinoma and two cutaneous melanomas.

Germline V gene lookup returns CDR1 SGHAT and CDR2 FQNNGV. The CDR3 length is 17 residues. V was trimmed by 4 bases and J by 5 bases, leaving 23 bases between them. TCRdb's table, derived via immunoSEQ multiplex PCR, lists solely in-frame clones and lacks some. The table lists under 65,000 clones, about 86% of them singletons, with roughly 1.9% in the top ten. Sequenced here: CD4+ or CD8+ T cells sorted from blood, sampled in a trial of the OX40 agonist ivuxolimab. This receptor was identified in an adult with an advanced solid tumor such as melanoma, head and neck, liver or kidney cancer. The rearrangement joins TRBV11-2 to TRBJ2-5; perhaps TRBD1 as D (6 bases). The CDR3 bases are TGTGCCAGCAGCTCAATACGACAGGCCGGAAGGGCCGAGACCCAGTACTTC. Protein sequence: CASSSIRQAGRAETQYF.